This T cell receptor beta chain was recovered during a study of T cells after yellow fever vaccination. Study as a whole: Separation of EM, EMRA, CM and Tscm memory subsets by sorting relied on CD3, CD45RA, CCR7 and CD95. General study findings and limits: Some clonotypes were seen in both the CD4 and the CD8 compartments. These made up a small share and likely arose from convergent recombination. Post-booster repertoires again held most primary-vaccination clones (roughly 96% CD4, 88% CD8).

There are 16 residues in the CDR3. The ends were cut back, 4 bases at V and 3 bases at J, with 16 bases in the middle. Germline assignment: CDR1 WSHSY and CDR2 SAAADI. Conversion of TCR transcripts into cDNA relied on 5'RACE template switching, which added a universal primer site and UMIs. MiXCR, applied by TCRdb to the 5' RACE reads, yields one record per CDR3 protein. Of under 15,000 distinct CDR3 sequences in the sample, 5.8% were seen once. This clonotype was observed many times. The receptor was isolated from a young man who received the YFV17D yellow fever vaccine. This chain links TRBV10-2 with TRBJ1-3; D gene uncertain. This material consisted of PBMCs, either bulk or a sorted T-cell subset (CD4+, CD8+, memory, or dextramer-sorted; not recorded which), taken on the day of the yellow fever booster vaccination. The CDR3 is CASSAGQPAVGNTIYF. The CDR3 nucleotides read TGCGCCAGCAGTGCGGGCCAGCCCGCAGTTGGAAACACCATATATTTT.